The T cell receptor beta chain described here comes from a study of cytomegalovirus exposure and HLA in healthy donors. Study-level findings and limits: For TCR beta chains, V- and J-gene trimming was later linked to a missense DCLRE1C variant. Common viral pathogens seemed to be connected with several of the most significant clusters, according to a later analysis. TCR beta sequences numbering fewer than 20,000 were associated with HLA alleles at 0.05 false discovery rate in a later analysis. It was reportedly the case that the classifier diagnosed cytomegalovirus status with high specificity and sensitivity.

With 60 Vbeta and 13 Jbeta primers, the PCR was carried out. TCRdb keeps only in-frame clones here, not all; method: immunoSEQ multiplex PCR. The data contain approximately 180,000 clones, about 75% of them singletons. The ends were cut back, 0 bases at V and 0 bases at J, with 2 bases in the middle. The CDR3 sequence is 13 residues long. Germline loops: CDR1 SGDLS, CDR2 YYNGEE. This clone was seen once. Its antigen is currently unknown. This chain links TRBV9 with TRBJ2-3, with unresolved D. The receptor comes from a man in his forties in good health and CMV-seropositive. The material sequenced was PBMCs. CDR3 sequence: CASSVVSTDTQYF. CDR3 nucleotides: TGTGCCAGCAGCGTAGTAAGCACAGATACGCAGTATTTT.